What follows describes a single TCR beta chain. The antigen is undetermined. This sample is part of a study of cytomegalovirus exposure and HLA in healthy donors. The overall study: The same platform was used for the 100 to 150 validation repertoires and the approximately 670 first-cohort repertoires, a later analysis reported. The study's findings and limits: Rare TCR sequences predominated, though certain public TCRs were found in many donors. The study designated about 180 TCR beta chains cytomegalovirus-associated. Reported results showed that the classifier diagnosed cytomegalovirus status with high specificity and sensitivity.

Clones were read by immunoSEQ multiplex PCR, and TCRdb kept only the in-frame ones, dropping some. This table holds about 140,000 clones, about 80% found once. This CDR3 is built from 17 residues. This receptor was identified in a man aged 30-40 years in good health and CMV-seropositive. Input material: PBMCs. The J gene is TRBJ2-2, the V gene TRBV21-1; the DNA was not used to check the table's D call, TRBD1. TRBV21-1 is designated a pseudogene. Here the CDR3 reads CASSKYRGTTNTGELFF. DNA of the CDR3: TGTGCCAGCAGCAAATACAGGGGTACGACGAACACCGGGGAGCTGTTTTTT.